A selection of T cell receptor beta chains follows, all from one sample in a study of cytomegalovirus exposure and HLA in healthy donors. Sequencing was performed with immunoSEQ multiplex PCR; in TCRdb, only in-frame clones are kept and a portion is missing. This sample carries 100,000 to 150,000 clones, around four fifths of them seen once, and the ten largest clones take 1.5% to 1.7%. The sequencing sample was made of PBMCs. The origin of the receptors is a man in his forties in good health and CMV-seronegative. The CDR3 runs from the conserved cysteine through the conserved F or W. A D gene is named only where the DNA matches it firmly. Expanded clones get a size class; other rows say once, few or many, or leave the size out.

CDR3 protein | CDR3 DNA | clone size | V gene | D gene | CDR3 length | J gene
CASSPSTGGSREKLFF | TGTGCCAGCAGCCCCTCGACAGGGGGCAGTAGGGAAAAACTGTTTTTT | - | TRBV25-1 | TRBD1 | 16 | TRBJ1-4
CASSRTGVRTDTQYF | TGTGCCAGCAGTAGGACAGGGGTCCGCACAGATACGCAGTATTTT | few | TRBV27 | TRBD1 | 15 | TRBJ2-3
CTSSQDLVREGTDTQYF | TGCACCAGCAGCCAAGATCTGGTTCGGGAGGGGACAGATACGCAGTATTTT | - | TRBV1 | - | 17 | TRBJ2-3
CASSPGPYRETQYF | TGTGCCAGCTCACCTGGGCCGTACCGGGAGACCCAGTACTTC | - | TRBV18 | - | 14 | TRBJ2-5
CASSLDREPYEQYF | TGTGCCAGCAGCTTAGACAGGGAACCGTACGAGCAGTACTTC | few | TRBV7-9 | - | 14 | TRBJ2-7
CASSVAPDREKANYGYTF | TGTGCCAGCAGCGTAGCCCCGGACAGGGAGAAGGCTAACTATGGCTACACCTTC | - | TRBV9 | TRBD1 | 18 | TRBJ1-2
CASRALAGVDEQFF | TGTGCCAGCAGGGCCCTAGCGGGGGTCGACGAGCAGTTCTTC | once | TRBV2 | TRBD2 | 14 | TRBJ2-1
CASSLAVPLNEQFF | TGTGCCAGCAGTCTCGCGGTACCTCTGAATGAGCAGTTCTTC | - | TRBV27 | - | 14 | TRBJ2-1
CASSLDGTGGVTDYGYTF | TGTGCCAGCAGCTTGGACGGGACAGGGGGCGTCACGGACTATGGCTACACCTTC | - | TRBV5-6 | TRBD1 | 18 | TRBJ1-2
CASSPGGASRFPPGELFF | TGTGCCAGCAGCCCGGGTGGGGCTAGTAGGTTCCCACCCGGGGAGCTGTTTTTT | - | TRBV14 | - | 18 | TRBJ2-2
CASSWRLAGGPETQYF | TGTGCCAGCAGCTGGAGACTAGCGGGGGGGCCAGAGACCCAGTACTTC | - | TRBV27 | TRBD2 | 16 | TRBJ2-5
CASSEVGTARYEQYF | TGTGCCAGCAGTGAAGTCGGGACTGCCCGCTACGAGCAGTACTTC | once | TRBV25-1 | - | 15 | TRBJ2-7
CASSEMQVGGEQYF | TGTGCCAGCAGTGAAATGCAGGTGGGCGGGGAGCAGTACTTC | - | TRBV6-1 | - | 14 | TRBJ2-7
CASSLGVTGKYNEQFF | TGTGCCAGCAGCTTGGGTGTGACAGGGAAGTACAATGAGCAGTTCTTC | once | TRBV5-6 | TRBD1 | 16 | TRBJ2-1
CASSTGTGLHGYTF | TGTGCCAGCAGTACCGGGACAGGGCTGCATGGCTACACCTTC | few | TRBV5-6 | TRBD1 | 14 | TRBJ1-2
CASSQDRGTEAFF | TGCGCCAGCAGCCAAGATCGGGGCACTGAAGCTTTCTTT | - | TRBV4-3 | - | 13 | TRBJ1-1
CASSSIGAGSIYEQYF | TGCGCCAGCAGCTCCATCGGAGCGGGTAGTATCTACGAGCAGTACTTC | - | TRBV4-3 | - | 16 | TRBJ2-7
CATKVGGIQYF | TGTGCCACCAAGGTCGGGGGAATACAGTATTTT | - | TRBV27 | - | 11 | TRBJ2-3
CASSFGGPNSPLHF | TGTGCCAGCAGCTTCGGCGGGCCCAATTCACCCCTCCACTTT | - | TRBV7-2 | - | 14 | TRBJ1-6
CASRTGTGINEQYF | TGTGCCAGCAGAACCGGGACAGGGATTAACGAGCAGTACTTC | - | TRBV28 | TRBD1 | 14 | TRBJ2-7
CASSVGSNKNIQYF | TGTGCCAGCAGCGTAGGCAGTAATAAAAACATTCAGTACTTC | - | TRBV9 | - | 14 | TRBJ2-4
CASSSDRNFNYGYTF | TGTGCCAGCAGCTCTGACAGGAACTTTAACTATGGCTACACCTTC | - | TRBV2 | - | 15 | TRBJ1-2
CASSFNSYGTAGEQYF | TGTGCCAGCAGCTTTAATTCCTATGGGACAGCGGGCGAGCAGTACTTC | - | TRBV7-6 | - | 16 | TRBJ2-7
CASRWTSGAQETQYF | TGTGCCAGCAGGTGGACTAGCGGGGCCCAAGAGACCCAGTACTTC | - | TRBV6-5 | TRBD2 | 15 | TRBJ2-5
CASSSDRFNYGYTF | TGCGCCAGCAGCTCGGACAGATTTAACTATGGCTACACCTTC | - | TRBV4-3 | - | 14 | TRBJ1-2